This T cell receptor (beta chain) was captured by sequencing in a study of blood T cell repertoires in COVID-19. Study summary: Whether acute or convalescent, the COVID-19 samples came from the United States, Italy and Spain. Nucleic acid was either cDNA or gDNA, and it came from T cells, B-cell-depleted T cells, or PBMCs.

The CDR3 has 14 residues. CDR1 and CDR2 from the germline V gene are SGHNT and YENEEA. V gave up 3 bases and J gave up 3 bases, with 11 bases separating them. Original methodology: Nucleated cell counts were estimated from reference gene primer amplification. Some clones are missing from TCRdb's copy, which holds only in-frame ones; the method was immunoSEQ multiplex PCR. The D gene and trimming were derived from the DNA, and the V and J assignments and clone size from that table. The table has tens of thousands of clones, roughly 87% seen once; the top ten hold less than 2%. The gene calls are TRBV11-3 and TRBJ2-5; maybe TRBD1 (6 bases). The sample consisted of peripheral blood. The receptor was derived from a man aged 55 to 70 with acute or convalescent COVID-19. CDR3 amino acids: CASSFRGKEETQYF. DNA for the CDR3: TGTGCCAGCAGCTTCAGGGGAAAGGAAGAGACCCAGTACTTC.